A selection of T cell receptor beta chains follows, all from one sample in a study of blood T cells in healthy people across ages. TCRdb re-derived calls from the 5' RACE reads in MiXCR, one entry per CDR3 protein. The table shows around 1.5 million distinct CDR3 sequences, with about 40% occurring only once. The sample was blood. The receptor source for this set is a young woman in good health. Both conserved end residues are part of each CDR3. Each record gives: V gene, D gene, clone size, CDR3 length, J gene, CDR3 protein, CDR3 DNA. The D gene is left open where the match is weak. Size values are once, few and many counts, or a class for expanded clones, and some rows have none.

V: TRBV20-1
D: NA
size: NA
length: 14
J: TRBJ2-7
CDR3: CSAGPGTRGYEQYF
DNA: TGCAGTGCTGGGCCTGGGACAAGAGGTTACGAGCAGTACTTC

V: TRBV25-1
D: NA
size: few
length: 14
J: TRBJ2-5
CDR3: CASSEGLARETQYF
DNA: TGTGCCAGCAGTGAGGGTCTAGCGCGCGAGACCCAGTACTTC

V: TRBV20-1
D: TRBD2
size: NA
length: 14
J: TRBJ2-7
CDR3: CSALTSGKDYEQYF
DNA: TGCAGTGCCTTGACTAGCGGTAAGGATTACGAGCAGTACTTC

V: TRBV19
D: TRBD1
size: NA
length: 15
J: TRBJ2-2
CDR3: CASSTRDRATGELFF
DNA: TGTGCCAGTAGTACCCGGGACAGGGCCACCGGGGAGCTGTTTTTT

V: TRBV21-1
D: NA
size: NA
length: 16
J: TRBJ2-7
CDR3: CASSKGPGPLPYEQYF
DNA: TGTGCCAGCAGCAAAGGCCCAGGACCCTTGCCCTACGAGCAGTACTTC

V: TRBV6-5
D: NA
size: NA
length: 16
J: TRBJ1-2
CDR3: CASSYSSLGRKDGYTF
DNA: TGTGCCAGCAGTTACTCATCTTTGGGCAGGAAGGATGGCTACACCTTC

V: TRBV7-2
D: TRBD2
size: NA
length: 21
J: TRBJ2-3
CDR3: CASSLALGGLAGGSFTDTQYF
DNA: TGTGCCAGCAGCTTAGCCTTAGGGGGACTAGCGGGAGGATCGTTCACAGATACGCAGTATTTT

V: TRBV7-9
D: NA
size: NA
length: 15
J: TRBJ1-5
CDR3: CASSATRDVAQAQHF
DNA: TGTGCCAGCAGCGCCACCCGGGACGTAGCACAAGCCCAGCATTTT

V: TRBV9
D: NA
size: few
length: 14
J: TRBJ2-3
CDR3: CASSVESIERPQYF
DNA: TGTGCCAGCAGCGTAGAATCGATAGAACGGCCGCAGTATTTT

V: TRBV6-1
D: TRBD2
size: NA
length: 15
J: TRBJ2-1
CDR3: CASRGLAGVEVGQFF
DNA: TGTGCCAGCAGGGGACTAGCGGGAGTGGAGGTAGGGCAGTTCTTC

V: TRBV2
D: TRBD2
size: few
length: 14
J: TRBJ2-5
CDR3: CASSEASGQETQYF
DNA: TGTGCCAGCAGTGAGGCTAGCGGCCAAGAGACCCAGTACTTC

V: TRBV6-1
D: TRBD1
size: NA
length: 13
J: TRBJ1-2
CDR3: CASSEDRAHGYTF
DNA: TGTGCCAGCAGTGAGGACAGGGCCCATGGCTACACCTTC

V: TRBV7-2
D: NA
size: NA
length: 14
J: TRBJ2-6
CDR3: CASGIGSGANVLTF
DNA: TGTGCCAGCGGGATCGGGTCTGGGGCCAACGTCCTGACTTTC

V: TRBV5-5
D: TRBD2
size: once
length: 17
J: TRBJ2-2
CDR3: CASSWGAGLAGTGKLFF
DNA: TGTGCCAGCAGCTGGGGCGCGGGACTAGCAGGGACCGGGAAGCTGTTTTTT

V: TRBV10-3
D: NA
size: few
length: 15
J: TRBJ2-2
CDR3: CAIRPLSGNTGELFF
DNA: TGTGCCATCAGGCCCCTGAGCGGCAACACCGGGGAGCTGTTTTTT

V: TRBV20-1
D: NA
size: few
length: 19
J: TRBJ2-7
CDR3: CSASPSHNQKRTLYYEQYF
DNA: TGCAGTGCTAGCCCCAGCCATAACCAAAAGCGGACTCTCTACTACGAGCAGTACTTC

V: TRBV5-1
D: NA
size: NA
length: 16
J: TRBJ2-7
CDR3: CASSLTPSGTPTEQYF
DNA: TGCGCCAGCAGCCTCACCCCCTCAGGAACCCCAACCGAGCAGTACTTC

V: TRBV27
D: NA
size: many
length: 15
J: TRBJ1-1
CDR3: CASSLSPGGMTEAFF
DNA: TGTGCCAGCAGTTTATCCCCTGGGGGTATGACTGAAGCTTTCTTT

V: TRBV7-2
D: TRBD1
size: NA
length: 17
J: TRBJ1-1
CDR3: CASSSDRGFSRNTEAFF
DNA: TGTGCCAGCAGCTCAGACAGGGGATTTTCTCGGAACACTGAAGCTTTCTTT

V: TRBV12-3/TRBV12-4
D: NA
size: NA
length: 15
J: TRBJ2-1
CDR3: CASRTRGSSYNEQFF
DNA: TGTGCCAGCAGGACAAGGGGGAGCTCCTACAATGAGCAGTTCTTC

V: TRBV4-1
D: NA
size: NA
length: 18
J: TRBJ2-2
CDR3: CASSPQDLSTSTTGELFF
DNA: TGCGCCAGCAGCCCCCAGGACCTTAGCACAAGCACAACCGGGGAGCTGTTTTTT

V: TRBV6-2/TRBV6-3
D: TRBD2
size: NA
length: 15
J: TRBJ2-1
CDR3: CASSRDYFSYNEQFF
DNA: TGTGCCAGCAGCCGGGACTACTTTTCCTACAATGAGCAGTTCTTC